This TCR beta chain is drawn from a study of cytomegalovirus exposure and HLA in healthy donors. Study-wide results and limits: It was assumed in the presence/absence analyses that sequencing depth was roughly uniform across donors.

The PCR was carried out with 60 Vbeta primers and 13 Jbeta primers. Produced via immunoSEQ multiplex PCR; TCRdb's table is partial and in-frame only. The sample lists around 170,000 clones, 80% occurring once. CDR1 is SQVTM and CDR2 is ANQGSEA in the germline V gene. After removal of 4 bases from V and 6 bases from J, the junction contained 8 bases not matched to a gene. The CDR3 contains 14 residues. Notes on this clone: Its antigen is unknown.

Sequencing was done on a sample of PBMCs. The TCR sequence derives from a girl under 18 in good health and CMV-seropositive. The chain is built from TRBV29-1 and TRBJ2-1, with TRBD2 matching over 8 bases. Here the CDR3 reads CSVGPSGLGNEQFF. DNA for the CDR3: TGCAGCGTTGGGCCTAGCGGGTTGGGCAATGAGCAGTTCTTC.